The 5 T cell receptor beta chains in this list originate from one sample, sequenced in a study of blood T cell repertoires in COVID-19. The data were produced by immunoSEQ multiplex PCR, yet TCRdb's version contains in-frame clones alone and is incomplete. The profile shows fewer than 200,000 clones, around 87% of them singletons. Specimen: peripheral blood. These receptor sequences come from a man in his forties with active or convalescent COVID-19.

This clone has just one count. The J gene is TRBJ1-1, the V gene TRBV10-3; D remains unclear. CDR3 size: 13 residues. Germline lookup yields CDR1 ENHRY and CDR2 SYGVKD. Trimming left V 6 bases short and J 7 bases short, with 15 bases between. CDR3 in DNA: TGTGCCATCAGCCTGACGAGGGAGGGTGAAGCTTTCTTT. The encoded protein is CAISLTREGEAFF.

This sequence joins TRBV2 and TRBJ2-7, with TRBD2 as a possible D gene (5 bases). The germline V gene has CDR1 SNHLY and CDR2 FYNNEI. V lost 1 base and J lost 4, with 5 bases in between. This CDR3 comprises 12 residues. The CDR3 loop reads CASSEGGYEQYF. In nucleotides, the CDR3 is TGTGCCAGCAGTGAAGGCGGGTACGAGCAGTACTTC.

Here the CDR3 DNA reads TGTGCCAGCAGCCCGACTAGCGGGGAATCCTACAATGAGCAGTTCTTC. Translated, it gives CASSPTSGESYNEQFF. This sequence joins TRBV5-4 and TRBJ2-1; the match to TRBD2 covers 11 bases. Germline lookup yields CDR1 SGHNT and CDR2 YYREEE (reference sequence). The length of the CDR3 is 16 residues. The trim removed 4 bases at V and 1 base at J, leaving 4 bases unmatched.

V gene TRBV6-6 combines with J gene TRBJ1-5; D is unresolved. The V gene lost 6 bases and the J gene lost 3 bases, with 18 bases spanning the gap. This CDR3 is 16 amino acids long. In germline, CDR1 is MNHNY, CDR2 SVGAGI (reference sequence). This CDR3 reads CASSPRPEYLNQPQHF. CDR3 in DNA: TGTGCCAGCAGCCCTAGGCCCGAGTACCTCAATCAGCCCCAGCATTTT.

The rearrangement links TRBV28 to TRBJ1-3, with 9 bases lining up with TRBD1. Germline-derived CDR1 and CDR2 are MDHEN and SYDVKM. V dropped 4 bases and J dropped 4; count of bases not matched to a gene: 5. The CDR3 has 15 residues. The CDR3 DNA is TGTGCCAGCAGTTCCCTCGGACAGGGGGGAAACACCATATATTTT. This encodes CASSSLGQGGNTIYF.